This TCR beta chain was recovered during a study of regulatory T cells in long-lasting Graves disease. CDR1 is SEHNR and CDR2 is FQNEAQ in the germline V gene (reference sequence). V lost 5 bases and J 6 bases, leaving 25 bases between the germline ends. The CDR3 has 17 amino acids. For this clonotype: Antigen: not known.

Time point: persistent/refractory GD, antithyroid drugs over 5 years with positive TRAb. The TCR library used RNA extracted from PBMCs. Arm-PCR of CDR3 regions and iRepertoire HTBI primers were the basis on which TCR beta libraries were built. Using its own MiXCR run on the multiplex PCR reads, TCRdb lists one record per CDR3 protein. The table shows fewer than 450,000 distinct CDR3 sequences, with roughly a quarter occurring only once. Study observations and caveats: Persistent disease favored TRBV28, TRBJ1-2 and TRBJ2-5.

Specimen: peripheral blood mononuclear cells (PBMCs), collected when the disease was refractory, from a patient treated with antithyroid drugs. The clonotype originates from a female donor with Graves disease. The chain employs TRBV7-9 and TRBJ1-2, with D perhaps matching TRBD1 (6 bases). The DNA for the CDR3 is TGTGCCAGCAGCGAAGGGATAAAGGACAGCCGCCTGGATGGCTACACCTTC. Its translation: CASSEGIKDSRLDGYTF. Looking up the rest from reference TRBV7-9 and TRBJ1-2 gives the full variable domain: DTGVSQNPRHKITKRGQNVTFRCDPISEHNRLYWYRQTLGQGPEFLTYFQNEAQLEKSRLLSDRFSAERPKGSFSTLEIQRTEQGDSAMYLCASSEGIKDSRLDGYTFGSGTRLTVV.